This T cell receptor (beta chain) was sequenced in a study of T-cell reconstitution after alpha-beta-depleted transplantation in children. Unique molecular identifiers were incorporated during preparation of the TCRbeta library. TCRdb re-analysed the PCR reads in MiXCR, keeping a single row per CDR3 protein. Among 350,000 to 400,000 distinct CDR3 sequences listed, 13% were seen once. Germline-derived CDR1 and CDR2 are SGHRS and YFSETQ. The CDR3 length is 14 residues. V was shortened by 0 bases and J by 4 bases, with 10 bases between the two germline ends. The sequencing here drew on PBMCs, taken from the stem cell graft. This sequence originates from a human donor who donated a stem cell graft to a child with Fanconi anemia. The J gene is TRBJ1-1, the V gene TRBV5-1, with a weak D call TRBD1 (5 bases). The CDR3, as DNA: TGCGCCAGCAGCTTGGATGGGGGAATCACTGAAGCTTTCTTT. This translates into CASSLDGGITEAFF.